The sequence of this TCR beta chain was determined in a study of T cells after yellow fever vaccination. Researchers made TCR cDNA using 5'RACE template switching, and this step added a universal primer site and UMIs. TCRdb re-called the 5' RACE reads through MiXCR, storing one row per CDR3 protein. This sample has 450,000 to 550,000 distinct CDR3 sequences, with roughly a fifth found just once. The CDR3 sequence is 15 residues long. Germline assignment: CDR1 SGHVS and CDR2 FQNEAQ. Trimming shortened V by 2 bases and J by 0 bases, and 9 bases separated the two germline ends. This chain connects TRBV7-8 to TRBJ2-3; no clear D gene. This sequence originates from a man aged 30 to 39 who received the YFV17D yellow fever vaccine. The source material was PBMCs, sampled 15 days after the yellow fever booster vaccination. The CDR3 loop is CASSLYPTSTDTQYF. CDR3 bases: TGTGCCAGCAGCTTATACCCTACCAGCACAGATACGCAGTATTTT.